The next 19 T cell receptor beta chains were all read from a single sample in a study of blood T cell repertoires in COVID-19. Clones were sequenced by immunoSEQ multiplex PCR, and TCRdb holds only the in-frame ones, with some missing. Among 540,000 or so clones listed, roughly nine tenths were seen once. The sequencing input was peripheral blood. The source of these receptors is a woman in her forties or fifties with COVID-19, enrolled during active disease.

The chain links TRBV19 to TRBJ1-5; possible D gene TRBD1, 5 bases. The V end lost 2 bases, the J end lost 9 bases, and 11 bases lay between the germline ends. The CDR3 length is 13 residues. Germline assignment: CDR1 LNHDA and CDR2 SQIVND (reference sequence). This CDR3 reads CASSIIGEGPQHF. The DNA for the CDR3 is TGTGCCAGTAGTATAATAGGGGAAGGGCCCCAGCATTTT.

The gene calls are TRBV30 and TRBJ2-2; no definite D call. Trimming left V 0 bases short and J 3 bases short, with 5 bases between. CDR1 GTSNPN and CDR2 SVGIG come from the germline V gene (reference sequence). There are 13 residues in the CDR3. The CDR3 is CAWSVRDTGELFF. CDR3 DNA: TGTGCCTGGAGTGTCCGTGACACCGGGGAGCTGTTTTTT.

The chain combines TRBV19 with TRBJ1-5, with a weak D call TRBD1 (6 bases). CDR3 length: 13 residues. Germline V CDR1 and CDR2: LNHDA, SQIVND (reference sequence). Deletions cut 7 bases from V and 9 bases from J, with 16 bases between. The CDR3 DNA follows: TGTGCCAGTACCCTAGGGGGGGGAAGGCCCCAGCATTTT. Translated, it gives CASTLGGGRPQHF.

V gene TRBV18 combines with J gene TRBJ1-1; weak D call: TRBD1 (6 bases). V lost 8 bases to trimming and J lost 0 bases, with 28 bases between them. The CDR3 length is 19 residues. CDR1 and CDR2 (germline): KGHSH, LQKENI. The CDR3 region is CASTITHRTDRPMNTEAFF. DNA of the CDR3: TGTGCCAGCACGATTACCCACCGGACAGACCGGCCCATGAACACTGAAGCTTTCTTT. Combining the CDR3 with reference TRBV18 and TRBJ1-1 gives the whole variable domain NAGVMQNPRHLVRRRGQEARLRCSPMKGHSHVYWYRQLPEEGLKFMVYLQKENIIDESGMPKERFSAEFPKEGPSILRIQQVVRGDSAAYFCASTITHRTDRPMNTEAFFGQGTRLTVV.

The rearrangement uses TRBV19 and TRBJ1-4; 11 bases map to TRBD1. CDR1 is LNHDA and CDR2 is SQIVND in the germline V gene (reference sequence). V trimming: 9 bases; J trimming: 3 bases; junction bases outside the gene matches: 12. This CDR3 region has 17 residues. The CDR3 DNA sequence: TGTGCCAGCTCCCGGGACAGGGGGATACATGCTAATGAAAAACTGTTTTTT. Translating gives CASSRDRGIHANEKLFF.

The chain is built from TRBV5-1 and TRBJ2-7; a possible D gene is TRBD2 (5 bases). V was clipped by 4 bases and J by 0 bases, with 8 bases between them. The CDR3 has 13 amino acids. The germline V gene encodes CDR1 SGHRS and CDR2 YFSETQ. CDR3: CASSPAASYEQYF. In DNA, the CDR3 is TGCGCCAGCAGCCCAGCGGCCTCCTACGAGCAGTACTTC. Full variable domain (outside the CDR3, taken from reference TRBV5-1 and TRBJ2-7): KAGVTQTPRYLIKTRGQQVTLSCSPISGHRSVSWYQQTPGQGLQFLFEYFSETQRNKGNFPGRFSGRQFSNSRSEMNVSTLELGDSALYLCASSPAASYEQYFGPGTRLTVT.

This chain joins TRBV9 and TRBJ2-7; 8 bases fit TRBD1. CDR1 and CDR2 (germline): SGDLS, YYNGEE. This CDR3 is built from 13 residues. The J segment lost 7 bases and the V segment lost 0 bases, leaving 3 bases of the junction unmatched. CDR3 protein: CASSVAGGGEQYF. In DNA, the CDR3 is TGTGCCAGCAGCGTAGCAGGGGGCGGGGAGCAGTACTTC.

Points on this clone: Sequence at one end of the junction differs from germline and may be a read error. The chain links TRBV7-9 to TRBJ2-7; 10 bases fit TRBD1. The CDR3 runs to 12 residues. Germline-derived CDR1 and CDR2 are SEHNR and FQNEAQ (reference sequence). The CDR3 nucleotides read TGTGCCAGCAGCGGCCGACAGGGGGCACTTGACTTC. The encoded protein is CASSGRQGALDF. Supplemented by reference TRBV7-9 and TRBJ2-7, the full variable domain reads DTGVSQNPRHKITKRGQNVTFRCDPISEHNRLYWYRQTLGQGPEFLTYFQNEAQLEKSRLLSDRFSAERPKGSFSTLEIQRTEQGDSAMYLCASSGRQGALDFGPGTRLTVT.

The chain has TRBV5-1 and TRBJ2-3; TRBD1 agrees at 10 bases. V lost 0 bases, J lost 3 bases, and 7 bases stayed unmatched. Germline V gene sequence: CDR1 SGHRS, CDR2 YFSETQ. The CDR3 is 17 amino acids. This CDR3 is CASSLVRQGARTDTQYF. The DNA for the CDR3 is TGCGCCAGCAGCTTGGTGAGACAGGGGGCGAGGACAGATACGCAGTATTTT.

DNA for the CDR3: TGTGCCAGTAGCTTCGGGACACCTCCTAACTATGGCTACACCTTC. Translated, it gives CASSFGTPPNYGYTF. V and J are TRBV19 and TRBJ1-2; D is possibly TRBD1 (6 bases). CDR1 LNHDA and CDR2 SQIVND come from the germline V gene (reference sequence). The CDR3 runs to 15 residues. Trimming pared 6 bases from V and 0 bases from J, leaving 14 bases between. Full variable domain (missing parts from reference TRBV19 and TRBJ1-2): DGGITQSPKYLFRKEGQNVTLSCEQNLNHDAMYWYRQDPGQGLRLIYYSQIVNDFQKGDIAEGYSVSREKKESFPLTVTSAQKNPTAFYLCASSFGTPPNYGYTFGSGTRLTVV.

A word on this clone: Different DNA sequences within this sample yield the same CDR3. The chain combines TRBV5-4 with TRBJ2-2; D remains unclear. CDR1 and CDR2 (germline): SGHNT, YYREEE (reference sequence). The CDR3 is 15 residues long. V shed 2 bases and J shed 1 base, with 9 bases lying between them. CDR3 region: CASSLKQLNTGELFF. The CDR3 DNA follows: TGTGCCAGCAGCTTAAAGCAACTGAACACCGGGGAGCTGTTTTTT.

The gene calls are TRBV5-1 and TRBJ2-7, with D possibly matching TRBD2 (6 bases). Germline assignment: CDR1 SGHRS and CDR2 YFSETQ. Trimming cost V 0 bases and J 2 bases, with 12 bases left between them. The CDR3 totals 15 residues. The CDR3 sequence: CASSLVAGITYEQYF. Written as DNA, the CDR3 is TGCGCCAGCAGCTTGGTGGCGGGAATCACCTACGAGCAGTACTTC.

This sequence joins TRBV6-6 and TRBJ2-3; maybe TRBD1 (5 bases). This CDR3 spans 14 amino acids. Deletions cut 5 bases from V and 0 bases from J, with 9 bases between. Germline loops: CDR1 MNHNY, CDR2 SVGAGI (reference sequence). The chain's CDR3 is CASSVGASTDTQYF. The CDR3, as DNA: TGTGCCAGCAGTGTAGGGGCGAGCACAGATACGCAGTATTTT.

The chain has TRBV2 and TRBJ1-1, with D hard to call. CDR1 and CDR2 from the germline V gene are SNHLY and FYNNEI. CDR3 size: 13 residues. Trimming left V 7 bases short and J 4 bases short, with 13 bases between. Here the CDR3 reads CASTQEDGTEAFF. CDR3 bases: TGTGCCAGCACCCAGGAGGACGGCACTGAAGCTTTCTTT.

This rearrangement joins TRBV6-5 to TRBJ2-3, with a tentative D call TRBD2 (6 bases). Trimming left V 2 bases short and J 5 bases short, with 17 bases between. Germline lookup yields CDR1 MNHEY and CDR2 SVGAGI. CDR3 size: 16 residues. The DNA for the CDR3 is TGTGCCAGCAGTTACGCGGGAATACTCGGAGGAGATACGCAGTATTTT. It codes for CASSYAGILGGDTQYF.

V and J are TRBV4-1 and TRBJ2-3; 7 nucleotides align to TRBD2. Trimming cost V 5 bases and J 6 bases; bases outside gene matches: 2. Germline values: CDR1 MGHRA, CDR2 YSYEKL. The CDR3 contains 12 residues. The chain's CDR3 is CASSSGVDTQYF. The CDR3 bases are TGCGCCAGCAGCAGCGGGGTCGATACGCAGTATTTT.

V usage is TRBV30 and J usage is TRBJ1-6; no clear D gene. Germline V gene sequence: CDR1 GTSNPN, CDR2 SVGIG (reference sequence). The CDR3 contains 13 residues. V gave up 2 bases and J gave up 7 bases, with 9 bases separating them. The CDR3 sequence: CAWSMTGNSPLHF. The CDR3 DNA follows: TGTGCCTGGAGTATGACTGGAAATTCACCCCTCCACTTT.

This clone was detected a few times. This chain joins TRBV4-2 and TRBJ1-2; D gene uncertain. The CDR3 is 12 amino acids. Germline CDR1 reads LGHNA; CDR2 reads YNFKEQ. The ends were cut back, 0 bases at V and 6 bases at J, with 5 bases in the middle. CDR3 coding DNA: TGTGCCAGCAGCCAAGAATTCGATGGCTACACCTTC. Translated, it gives CASSQEFDGYTF.

This chain connects TRBV7-2 to TRBJ2-3, with 10 bases lining up with TRBD2. Germline V gene data show CDR1 as SGHTA and CDR2 as FQGNSA. The CDR3 is made up of 17 amino acids. V dropped 2 bases and J dropped 7; count of bases not matched to a gene: 12. CDR3 sequence (DNA): TGTGCCAGCAGCTTAATCAGCGGGGGGGCATACGGAAATACGCAGTATTTT. It specifies CASSLISGGAYGNTQYF.